The 17 T cell receptor beta chains below all came from one sample that was sequenced in a study of shared clonotypes between healthy human individuals. Profiling relied on immunoSEQ multiplex PCR, and the TCRdb table lists in-frame clones only, not all of them. The sample contains about 490,000 clones, around 80% of which appear only once. The source material was PBMCs. The source of these receptors is a woman aged 40 to 50 in good health. Some clones in this sample may be carry-over from other donors' samples.

This clone was seen just once. The V and J genes are TRBV4-1 and TRBJ1-5; D call uncertain. Trimming shortened V by 1 base and J by 5 bases, and 18 bases separated the two germline ends. CDR1 MGHRA and CDR2 YSYEKL come from the germline V gene. The CDR3 contains 17 residues. CDR3 sequence: CASSQGRAALGYQPQHF. The DNA of the CDR3 is TGCGCCAGCAGCCAAGGTAGGGCAGCCTTAGGTTATCAGCCCCAGCATTTT.

This clone was seen at least ten times. The J gene is TRBJ1-1, the V gene TRBV29-1; 9 bases match TRBD1. Germline V CDR1 and CDR2: SQVTM, ANQGSEA. The CDR3 loop spans 12 amino acids. After removal of 7 bases from V and 0 bases from J, the junction contained 0 bases not matched to a gene. CDR3: CSGDRVNTEAFF. The CDR3 DNA reads as TGCAGCGGGGACAGGGTGAACACTGAAGCTTTCTTT.

In DNA, the CDR3 is TGTGCCAGCAGTCTCGGAACCGCGGGCTATGGCTACACCTTC. It translates to CASSLGTAGYGYTF. The chain has TRBV28 and TRBJ1-2; D is ambiguous. V dropped 5 bases and J dropped 4 bases, with 14 bases sitting between them. Germline V gives CDR1 MDHEN, CDR2 SYDVKM. CDR3 length: 14 amino acids.

The genes are TRBV29-1 and TRBJ2-3, with D possibly being TRBD2 (6 bases). Deletions cut 5 bases from V and 0 bases from J, with 9 bases between. Germline V gives CDR1 SQVTM, CDR2 ANQGSEA. The CDR3 length is 13 residues. Here the CDR3 DNA reads TGCAGCGTTCGGGAGACTAGCACAGATACGCAGTATTTT. Its protein is CSVRETSTDTQYF.

The chain uses TRBV5-1 and TRBJ2-7; the D call may be TRBD1 or TRBD2 (5 bases each). CDR3 size: 16 residues. The germline gives CDR1 SGHRS, CDR2 YFSETQ. The V end lost 7 bases, the J end lost 1 base, and 21 bases lay between the germline ends. The DNA of the CDR3 is TGCGCCAGCGCCCTCGGGGTGACAGAAAAGTCCTACGAGCAGTACTTC. Translating it yields CASALGVTEKSYEQYF.

The chain employs TRBV4-1 and TRBJ2-1, with 11 bases identical to TRBD2. Trimming removed 4 bases from V and 3 bases from J; junction bases left unmatched: 5. Per germline, CDR1 MGHRA and CDR2 YSYEKL. CDR3 length: 16 amino acids. CDR3: CASSPRLAGYYNEQFF. In DNA form, the CDR3 reads TGCGCCAGCAGCCCTAGACTAGCGGGATACTACAATGAGCAGTTCTTC.

This clone showed up just a few times. The V call is TRBV7-2, the J call TRBJ2-3; 10 bases match TRBD2. In germline, CDR1 is SGHTA, CDR2 FQGNSA. Trimming at V came to 4 bases and at J to 3 bases, leaving 13 bases not matched to a gene. The CDR3 length is 18 residues. CDR3 sequence (DNA): TGTGCCAGCAGCTCCTTCCTTAGCGGGAGGTTTAGGACAGATACGCAGTATTTT. Its translation is CASSSFLSGRFRTDTQYF.

The table lists this clone with a count of one. The gene calls are TRBV14 and TRBJ2-7; the D gene could be TRBD1 or TRBD2 (6 bases each). V was shortened by 1 base and J by 1 base, with 20 bases between the two germline ends. The V gene's germline CDR1 is SGHDN and CDR2 FVKESK. CDR3 length equals 18 residues. In DNA, the CDR3 is TGTGCCAGCAGCCAAGGCCGGCAGGGGCTAGCGCCTTCCTACGAGCAGTACTTC. Translation: CASSQGRQGLAPSYEQYF.

The chain recombines TRBV10-1 with TRBJ2-1, with 11 nucleotides matching TRBD2. J lost 3 bases, V lost 5 bases, and 3 bases had no gene match. CDR1 is WNHNN, CDR2 SYGVQD, per germline (reference sequence). This CDR3 is 15 amino acids long. The CDR3 sequence: CASSPLAGGYNEQFF. CDR3 in DNA: TGCGCCAGCAGTCCCCTAGCGGGAGGCTACAATGAGCAGTTCTTC.

This clone was observed a handful of times. A far larger clone is just one base off, so this is likely a read error. The CDR3 carries no conserved terminal phenylalanine or tryptophan, so it likely arises from a read error. The same CDR3 can be traced to other DNA sequences in this sample. The rearrangement uses TRBV7-9 and TRBJ2-7; 8 bases agree with TRBD1. V trimming: 0 bases; J trimming: 1 base; junction bases outside the gene matches: 14. The CDR3 covers 19 residues. CDR1 and CDR2 (germline): SEHNR, FQNEAQ (reference sequence). The CDR3 DNA reads as TGTGCCAGCAGCTTAGCGGTGAGAACAGGGGGACTGGGGTCCTACGAGCAGTACTTA. This gives the protein CASSLAVRTGGLGSYEQYL.

The chain is built from TRBV6-4 and TRBJ2-7; tentatively, D is TRBD2 (6 bases). CDR1 is MRHNA, CDR2 SNTAGT, per germline. Trimming pared 6 bases from V and 4 bases from J, leaving 22 bases between. The CDR3 has 16 residues. DNA for the CDR3: TGTGCCAGCAGGCCCATAGGAGGGAATCCAAGATACGAGCAGTACTTC. It specifies CASRPIGGNPRYEQYF.

This chain joins TRBV28 and TRBJ2-1; 9 positions agree with TRBD2. The CDR3 consists of 15 residues. Per the germline V gene, CDR1 is MDHEN and CDR2 is SYDVKM. The V and J ends lost 8 bases and 8 bases, in that order; junction bases with no gene match: 13. The CDR3 here is CASGTGTSSWDEQFF. For the CDR3, the DNA is TGTGCCAGCGGAACGGGGACTAGCTCCTGGGATGAGCAGTTCTTC. Using reference TRBV28 and TRBJ2-1 for the parts outside the CDR3, the full variable domain is DVKVTQSSRYLVKRTGEKVFLECVQDMDHENMFWYRQDPGLGLRLIYFSYDVKMKEKGDIPEGYSVSREKKERFSLILESASTNQTSMYLCASGTGTSSWDEQFFGPGTRLTVL.

In its sample, this clone was seen a few times. CDR3 sequence reads: CAWSAGDRAMVTEAFF. CDR3 nucleotide sequence: TGTGCCTGGAGTGCGGGGGACAGGGCGATGGTCACTGAAGCTTTCTTT. The J gene is TRBJ1-1, the V gene TRBV30; TRBD1 matches at 9 bases. V lost 1 base and J lost 4; bases outside the gene matches: 10. Looked up from germline, CDR1 is GTSNPN and CDR2 is SVGIG (reference sequence). This CDR3 comprises 16 residues.

The chain links TRBV7-9 to TRBJ2-7; TRBD1 agrees at 7 bases. The CDR3 has 14 residues. Germline CDR1 SEHNR, CDR2 FQNEAQ (reference sequence). J gave up 3 bases and V 5 bases, and 7 bases lay outside the gene matches. Here the CDR3 DNA reads TGTGCCAGCAGCACCGTAGGGGGCGACTACGAGCAGTACTTC. Protein: CASSTVGGDYEQYF. Supplemented by reference TRBV7-9 and TRBJ2-7, the full variable domain reads DTGVSQNPRHKITKRGQNVTFRCDPISEHNRLYWYRQTLGQGPEFLTYFQNEAQLEKSRLLSDRFSAERPKGSFSTLEIQRTEQGDSAMYLCASSTVGGDYEQYFGPGTRLTVT.

This clone was observed once. The V call is TRBV7-9, the J call TRBJ2-1; D tentatively reads TRBD1 or TRBD2 (5 bases each). V dropped 6 bases and J dropped 9 bases, with 12 bases sitting between them. The CDR3 totals 12 residues. The germline gives CDR1 SEHNR, CDR2 FQNEAQ (reference sequence). CDR3 region: CASRGLGVEQFF. DNA of the CDR3: TGTGCCAGCAGGGGTCTGGGGGTTGAGCAGTTCTTC.

The CDR3 bases are TGTGCCAGCAGCGACCCCGGACGGGGTTTGGACAATGAGCAGTTCTTC. Protein product: CASSDPGRGLDNEQFF. This chain connects TRBV5-4 to TRBJ2-1; perhaps TRBD2 as D (5 bases). Between the trimmed V and J ends, which lost 4 bases and 5 bases, there was a span of 19 bases. Germline V gene sequence: CDR1 SGHNT, CDR2 YYREEE (reference sequence). The CDR3 loop spans 16 amino acids.

The chain carries TRBV7-9 and TRBJ2-5; possibly TRBD1 or TRBD2 for D (7 bases each). TRBJ2-7 matches the DNA end more closely, so the J call is doubtful. The CDR3 covers 16 residues. Germline V lookup: CDR1 SEHNR, CDR2 FQNEAQ (reference sequence). The CDR3: CASSRGGTADSYEQYF. CDR3 DNA sequence: TGTGCCAGCAGCCGGGGAGGGACAGCGGACTCCTACGAGCAGTACTTC.